A selection of T cell receptor beta chains follows, all from one sample in a study of shared clonotypes between healthy human individuals. Some clones are missing from TCRdb's copy, which holds only in-frame ones; the method was immunoSEQ multiplex PCR. The table includes 1.4 million or so clones, approximately 98.5% detected once. Sequencing was done on a sample of naive CD4+ T cells sorted from blood. Receptors were obtained from a man in his thirties or forties in good health. The CDR3 runs from the conserved cysteine through the conserved F or W. A D gene is named only where the DNA matches it firmly. Only part of the rows carry a size: once, few, many, or a class if the clone is expanded.

>TRBJ1-5|NA|TRBV5-4|once
TGTGCCAGCAGCCAGGACTACAATCAGCCCCAGCATTTT
CASSQDYNQPQHF
>TRBJ2-5|NA|TRBV25-1|NA
TGTGCCAGCAGTCCTCTAGAGACCCAGTACTTC
CASSPLETQYF
>TRBJ1-4|TRBD1|TRBV7-8|NA
TGTGCCAGCAGCTCTTACCGGGACAGGGGAGGGGAAAAACTGTTTTTT
CASSSYRDRGGEKLFF
>TRBJ1-1|NA|TRBV7-8|NA
TGTGCCAGCAGGTTTCAGGGTAACACTGAAGCTTTCTTT
CASRFQGNTEAFF
>TRBJ1-2|TRBD1|TRBV15|NA
TGTGCCACCAGCAAACCCACAGGGGGCGCTCGGGGCTACACCTTC
CATSKPTGGARGYTF
>TRBJ1-5|NA|TRBV5-5|NA
TGTGCCAGCAGCCCAGTGGGCGCCGATAGCAATCAGCCCCAGCATTTT
CASSPVGADSNQPQHF
>TRBJ2-7|NA|TRBV5-1|NA
TGCGCCAGCAGCTACGGGAGTCGCTACGAGCAGTACTTC
CASSYGSRYEQYF
>TRBJ2-5|NA|TRBV11-3|NA
TGTGCCAGCAGCTTGGGTACCGAAGAGACCCAGTACTTC
CASSLGTEETQYF
>TRBJ1-2|NA|TRBV7-2|once
TGTGCCAGCAGCTTATATTGGGGGAGTGATGGCTACACCTTC
CASSLYWGSDGYTF
>TRBJ2-3|NA|TRBV29-1|NA
TGCAGCGTTGAAGTCTTGGCAGGGTCAGATACGCAGTATTTT
CSVEVLAGSDTQYF
>TRBJ2-3|NA|TRBV9|NA
TGTGCCAGCAGCGTAGAAATATCGGTAAGGACAGATACGCAGTATTTT
CASSVEISVRTDTQYF
>TRBJ1-1|NA|TRBV19|NA
TGTGCCAGTAGTTTCCCAGGGTGGAACACTGAAGCTTTCTTT
CASSFPGWNTEAFF